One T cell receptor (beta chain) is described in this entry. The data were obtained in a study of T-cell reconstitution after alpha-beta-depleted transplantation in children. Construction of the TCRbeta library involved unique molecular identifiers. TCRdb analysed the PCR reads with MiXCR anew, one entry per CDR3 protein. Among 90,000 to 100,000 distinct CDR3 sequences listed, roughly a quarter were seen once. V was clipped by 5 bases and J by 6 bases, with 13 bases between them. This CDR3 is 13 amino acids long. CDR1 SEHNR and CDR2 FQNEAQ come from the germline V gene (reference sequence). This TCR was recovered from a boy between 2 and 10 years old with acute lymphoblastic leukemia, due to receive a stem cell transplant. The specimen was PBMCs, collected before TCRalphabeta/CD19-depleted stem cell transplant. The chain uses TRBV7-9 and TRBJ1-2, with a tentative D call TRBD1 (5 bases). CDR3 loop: CASSAREIDGYTF. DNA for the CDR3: TGTGCCAGCAGCGCCAGGGAAATAGATGGCTACACCTTC.